One and the same sample provided the 24 T cell receptor beta chains below, sequenced in a study of CD8 T cells in Susac syndrome. An input of about 0.45 to 1 ug of RNA was subjected to reverse transcription using random hexamers. MiXCR, applied by TCRdb to the immunoSEQ multiplex PCR reads, yields one record per CDR3 protein. The table shows over 150,000 distinct CDR3 sequences, with around 95% occurring only once. The specimen was CD4+ T cells from PBMCs. Receptors originate from a human donor with Susac syndrome.

The V gene is TRBV30, the J gene TRBJ1-1, with D uncertain. V was trimmed by 2 bases and J by 3 bases, leaving 10 bases between them. The germline gives CDR1 GTSNPN, CDR2 SVGIG (reference sequence). This CDR3 has 13 amino acids. The CDR3 nucleotides are TGTGCCTGGAGTTTTGGGGAGCACACTGAAGCTTTCTTT. This codes for CAWSFGEHTEAFF. The whole variable domain, remainder taken from reference TRBV30 and TRBJ1-1, is SQTIHQWPATLVQPVGSPLSLECTVEGTSNPNLYWYRQAAGRGLQLLFYSVGIGQISSEVPQNLSASRPQDRQFILSSKKLLLSDSGFYLCAWSFGEHTEAFFGQGTRLTVV.

J is TRBJ2-1 and V is TRBV24-1, with 8 nucleotides matching TRBD1. V lost 4 bases, J lost 7 bases, and 5 bases stayed unmatched. This CDR3 contains 14 residues. In germline, CDR1 is KGHDR, CDR2 SFDVKD. The DNA for the CDR3 is TGTGCCACCAGTGACCGCCGGACAGGGAATGAGCAGTTCTTC. Its translation is CATSDRRTGNEQFF.

The chain combines TRBV20-1 with TRBJ2-5, with D possibly matching TRBD1 (6 bases). Between the trimmed V and J ends, which lost 8 bases and 2 bases, there was a span of 9 bases. CDR1 and CDR2 from the germline V gene are DFQATT and SNEGSKA (reference sequence). The CDR3 loop spans 11 amino acids. This chain's CDR3 is CSKDRQETQYF. The CDR3, as DNA: TGCAGTAAAGACAGGCAAGAGACCCAGTACTTC.

The CDR3: CASKREWGSAEAFF. The DNA for the CDR3 is TGTGCCAGCAAGAGGGAATGGGGAAGCGCTGAAGCTTTCTTT. The rearrangement links TRBV2 to TRBJ1-1, with D unclear. The CDR3 is 14 residues long. The germline V gene encodes CDR1 SNHLY and CDR2 FYNNEI. V shed 7 bases and J shed 6 bases, with 18 bases lying between them.

The chain links TRBV20-1 to TRBJ2-3; D gene uncertain. Germline V gene data show CDR1 as DFQATT and CDR2 as SNEGSKA (reference sequence). The CDR3 has 11 amino acids. V was pared by 3 bases and J by 5 bases, with 6 bases between. This CDR3 is CSASHRDTQYF. In nucleotides, the CDR3 is TGCAGTGCTAGCCACAGAGATACGCAGTATTTT.

This rearrangement joins TRBV7-8 to TRBJ1-2; the D is unclear. Germline V lookup: CDR1 SGHVS, CDR2 FQNEAQ. V shed 0 bases and J shed 0 bases, with 2 bases lying between them. The CDR3 extends over 13 amino acids. CDR3 in DNA: TGTGCCAGCAGCTTAGCGACTAACTATGGCTACACCTTC. The encoded protein is CASSLATNYGYTF.

This rearrangement joins TRBV30 to TRBJ2-2; D is unresolved. Germline V gene lookup returns CDR1 GTSNPN and CDR2 SVGIG (reference sequence). Deletions cut 4 bases from V and 0 bases from J, with 9 bases between. This CDR3 region has 14 residues. As DNA, the CDR3 is TGTGCCTGGAAACAGACCCCGAACACCGGGGAGCTGTTTTTT. Translation: CAWKQTPNTGELFF.

The chain carries TRBV24-1 and TRBJ2-7; 7 nucleotides agree with TRBD1. Germline V gene lookup returns CDR1 KGHDR and CDR2 SFDVKD. The V and J ends lost 5 bases and 6 bases, in that order; junction bases with no gene match: 21. The CDR3 sequence is 18 residues long. CDR3 coding DNA: TGTGCCACCAGTGCCCCCGGACAGGCCATAATGGTTTTTGGCGAGCAGTACTTC. This encodes CATSAPGQAIMVFGEQYF.

The chain links TRBV12-5 to TRBJ2-3; D is uncertain. Germline lookup yields CDR1 LGHNT and CDR2 FRNRAP. V was pared by 8 bases and J by 5 bases, with 11 bases between. CDR3 length equals 12 residues. The CDR3 nucleotides read TGTGCTAGTTCCTTTAATGAAGATACGCAGTATTTT. Amino acid sequence: CASSFNEDTQYF.

The chain carries TRBV29-1 and TRBJ2-1; D may correspond to TRBD1 or TRBD2 (5 bases each). This CDR3 is 18 amino acids long. The V gene's germline CDR1 is SQVTM and CDR2 ANQGSEA. V lost 5 bases and J 4 bases, leaving 27 bases between the germline ends. The CDR3 region is CSVFRGAIPGWPYNEQFF. The DNA for the CDR3 is TGCAGCGTTTTCCGAGGGGCGATACCCGGGTGGCCGTACAATGAGCAGTTCTTC.

This clonotype was seen just once. The V and J genes are TRBV30 and TRBJ2-1, with 11 bases fitting TRBD2. In germline, CDR1 is GTSNPN, CDR2 SVGIG (reference sequence). J gave up 3 bases and V 7 bases, and 5 bases lay outside the gene matches. This CDR3 spans 14 amino acids. The CDR3 here is CAYTGTSGYNEQFF. The CDR3 DNA reads TGTGCCTACACCGGGACTAGCGGCTACAATGAGCAGTTCTTC.

V usage is TRBV7-2 and J usage is TRBJ1-2, with D possibly being TRBD1 (6 bases). CDR1 and CDR2 from the germline V gene are SGHTA and FQGNSA. V dropped 6 bases and J dropped 4 bases, with 15 bases sitting between them. The CDR3 has 14 residues. The CDR3 spells CASRQGGGTYGYTF. For the CDR3, the DNA is TGTGCCAGCAGACAAGGGGGGGGGACCTATGGCTACACCTTC.

V usage is TRBV29-1 and J usage is TRBJ2-5; tentative D call: TRBD1 (5 bases). Trimming took off 4 bases at V and 4 bases at J, with 13 bases between the two ends. The CDR3 runs 13 residues. Per germline, CDR1 SQVTM and CDR2 ANQGSEA. The CDR3 DNA is TGCAGCGTTGCCAGGGTAGTAGCAGAGACCCAGTACTTC. Amino acids: CSVARVVAETQYF. The whole variable domain, remainder taken from reference TRBV29-1 and TRBJ2-5, is SAVISQKPSRDICQRGTSLTIQCQVDSQVTMMFWYRQQPGQSLTLIATANQGSEATYESGFVIDKFPISRPNLTFSTLTVSNMSPEDSSIYLCSVARVVAETQYFGPGTRLLVL.

J is TRBJ1-2 and V is TRBV12-3 or TRBV12-4; 9 positions agree with TRBD1. Trimming cost V 5 bases and J 5 bases; bases outside gene matches: 3. This CDR3 contains 13 residues. The CDR3 is CASSTTGGYGYTF. The CDR3 bases are TGTGCCAGCAGTACGACAGGGGGTTATGGCTACACCTTC.

This chain links TRBV12-3 or TRBV12-4 with TRBJ2-7; possible D gene TRBD1, 7 bases. The ends were cut back, 5 bases at V and 3 bases at J, with 20 bases in the middle. The CDR3 is made up of 16 amino acids. CDR3 bases: TGTGCCAGCAGTCATTGGACAGGAGGGGTCCACTACGAGCAGTACGTC. Protein sequence: CASSHWTGGVHYEQYV.

The chain is built from TRBV28 and TRBJ2-7; a possible D gene is TRBD2 (5 bases). The CDR3 runs to 12 residues. With 8 bases removed from V and 2 bases from J, the gap between germline ends came to 10 bases. Germline V CDR1 and CDR2: MDHEN, SYDVKM. DNA for the CDR3: TGTGCCAGCGGAGCGGAGCCCTACGAGCAGTACTTC. Protein product: CASGAEPYEQYF.

In its sample, this clonotype was seen once. CDR3 loop: CAWSVQGSGRETQYF. The DNA of the CDR3 is TGTGCCTGGAGTGTACAGGGTAGCGGGAGAGAGACCCAGTACTTC. The V gene is TRBV30, the J gene TRBJ2-5; 9 bases are shared with TRBD2. CDR1 and CDR2 from the germline V gene are GTSNPN and SVGIG (reference sequence). With V trimmed by 0 bases and J by 4 bases, 6 bases remained unmatched. There are 15 residues in the CDR3. Full variable domain (outside the CDR3, taken from reference TRBV30 and TRBJ2-5): SQTIHQWPATLVQPVGSPLSLECTVEGTSNPNLYWYRQAAGRGLQLLFYSVGIGQISSEVPQNLSASRPQDRQFILSSKKLLLSDSGFYLCAWSVQGSGRETQYFGPGTRLLVL.

In this sample, this clonotype turned up a few times. This chain links TRBV12-3 or TRBV12-4 with TRBJ2-1; D uncertain. Trimming stripped 4 bases from V and 4 bases from J, with 8 bases between. The CDR3 totals 13 residues. In DNA, the CDR3 is TGTGCCAGCAGTTCCGACTTTTACAATGAGCAGTTCTTC. Amino acid sequence: CASSSDFYNEQFF.

J is TRBJ1-1 and V is TRBV29-1, with 7 bases that match TRBD1. There are 10 residues in the CDR3. In germline, CDR1 is SQVTM, CDR2 ANQGSEA. CDR3 region: CSYRGTEAFF. CDR3 nucleotide sequence: TGCAGTTACAGGGGCACTGAAGCTTTCTTT. Full variable domain (remainder filled in from reference TRBV29-1 and TRBJ1-1): SAVISQKPSRDICQRGTSLTIQCQVDSQVTMMFWYRQQPGQSLTLIATANQGSEATYESGFVIDKFPISRPNLTFSTLTVSNMSPEDSSIYLCSYRGTEAFFGQGTRLTVV.

The chain recombines TRBV20-1 with TRBJ2-3; 13 nucleotides align to TRBD2. Unmatched junction bases numbered 8, after V lost 6 bases and J lost 5 bases. Germline V gene sequence: CDR1 DFQATT, CDR2 SNEGSKA (reference sequence). The CDR3 is 15 amino acids. CDR3 residues: CSAETSGGALDTQYF. CDR3 bases: TGCAGTGCGGAAACTAGCGGGGGGGCGTTAGATACGCAGTATTTT.

The chain has TRBV5-6 and TRBJ1-2, with TRBD1 as a possible D gene (5 bases). Germline loops: CDR1 SGHDT, CDR2 YYEEEE. CDR3 length equals 13 residues. V was cut by 1 base and J by 8 bases, with 12 bases left in between. The CDR3 reads CASSLSGGGGYTF. In nucleotides, the CDR3 is TGTGCCAGCAGCTTGTCTGGGGGAGGAGGCTACACCTTC.

The chain combines TRBV30 with TRBJ2-2, with 9 bases aligning to TRBD1. The trim removed 3 bases at V and 7 bases at J, leaving 6 bases unmatched. The germline V gene encodes CDR1 GTSNPN and CDR2 SVGIG (reference sequence). The CDR3 has 14 residues. The CDR3 nucleotides read TGTGCCTGGAGGAAACAGGGGGCTATCGGGGAGCTGTTTTTT. Translation: CAWRKQGAIGELFF.

This chain connects TRBV6-2 or TRBV6-3 to TRBJ2-7; 7 positions agree with TRBD2. The CDR3 extends over 16 amino acids. V trimming: 4 bases; J trimming: 3 bases; junction bases outside the gene matches: 12. Germline values: CDR1 MNHEY, CDR2 SVGEGT. CDR3 protein: CASSWIAGDWVYEQYF. The CDR3, as DNA: TGTGCCAGCAGTTGGATAGCGGGCGACTGGGTCTACGAGCAGTACTTC.

The CDR3 spells CASSDGTGGYNEQFF. CDR3 sequence (DNA): TGCGCCAGCAGCGACGGGACAGGGGGCTACAATGAGCAGTTCTTC. V gene TRBV5-1 combines with J gene TRBJ2-1, with 11 bases that match TRBD1. Germline CDR1 reads SGHRS; CDR2 reads YFSETQ. The CDR3 sequence is 15 residues long. Trimming at V came to 4 bases and at J to 3 bases, leaving 3 bases not matched to a gene.